The 32 T cell receptor beta chains below were found in one sample sequenced in a study of blood T cell repertoires in COVID-19. Libraries were prepared by immunoSEQ multiplex PCR; TCRdb keeps only in-frame clonotypes and omits some of them. This table has about 210,000 clones, roughly 80% appearing once. Sequenced material: peripheral blood. These receptors came from a woman older than 75 with COVID-19, enrolled during active disease.

This clone was recorded only once. The gene calls are TRBV20-1 and TRBJ2-1, with 8 positions matching TRBD2. The V and J ends lost 3 bases and 1 base, in that order; junction bases with no gene match: 2. The CDR3 runs to 14 residues. Germline CDR1 reads DFQATT; CDR2 reads SNEGSKA (reference sequence). CDR3 in DNA: TGCAGTGCTAGTTTAGCGGGATCCTACAATGAGCAGTTCTTC. This gives the protein CSASLAGSYNEQFF.

The rearrangement uses TRBV5-5 and TRBJ2-3, with D perhaps TRBD2 (5 bases). The CDR3 is 14 residues long. Trimming removed 4 bases at V and 4 bases at J, with 13 bases between. Germline values: CDR1 SGHKS, CDR2 YYEKEE (reference sequence). The CDR3 bases are TGTGCCAGCAGCAAGGACTCCTGGTCAGATACGCAGTATTTT. As protein: CASSKDSWSDTQYF.

The chain is built from TRBV5-4 and TRBJ1-2, with D hard to call. The CDR3 is 13 amino acids. Trimming removed 0 bases at V and 4 bases at J, with 7 bases between. Germline CDR1 SGHNT, CDR2 YYREEE (reference sequence). The CDR3 region is CASSLDTAYGYTF. DNA for the CDR3: TGTGCCAGCAGCTTGGATACAGCCTATGGCTACACCTTC.

The rearrangement uses TRBV12-5 and TRBJ1-3; no clear D gene. Deletions cut 6 bases from V and 0 bases from J, with 9 bases between. The CDR3 spans 14 residues. Germline V gives CDR1 LGHNT, CDR2 FRNRAP. The CDR3 sequence: CASGLGVSGNTIYF. The CDR3 nucleotides read TGTGCTAGTGGCCTCGGTGTCTCTGGAAACACCATATATTTT.

Regarding this clone: The identical CDR3 is also encoded by other nucleotide sequences in the sample. This sequence joins TRBV7-2 and TRBJ2-1, with a tentative D call TRBD2 (7 bases). The V gene lost 3 bases and the J gene lost 8 bases, with 11 bases spanning the gap. The CDR3 is made up of 13 amino acids. Germline CDR1 reads SGHTA; CDR2 reads FQGNSA. Here the CDR3 DNA reads TGTGCCAGCAGCTTGGGGGGGGGCGATGAGCAGTTCTTC. Its protein product is CASSLGGGDEQFF.

The V and J genes are TRBV15 and TRBJ1-5; a possible D gene is TRBD1 (5 bases). Germline loops: CDR1 LNHNV, CDR2 YYDKDF (reference sequence). V was clipped by 8 bases and J by 0 bases, with 11 bases between them. The CDR3 extends over 14 amino acids. CDR3 coding DNA: TGTGCCACCGAGGACACCTCTAGCAATCAGCCCCAGCATTTT. Translated: CATEDTSSNQPQHF.

The chain uses TRBV12-3 or TRBV12-4 and TRBJ1-1; no clear D. The CDR3 has 13 residues. V lost 5 bases to trimming and J lost 0 bases, with 7 bases between them. The CDR3 DNA reads as TGTGCCAGCAGTCGTAAAATGAACACTGAAGCTTTCTTT. It codes for CASSRKMNTEAFF.

V gene TRBV2 combines with J gene TRBJ2-5, with 12 bases aligning to TRBD2. CDR3 length: 15 residues. J gave up 5 bases and V 7 bases, and 8 bases lay outside the gene matches. Per the germline V gene, CDR1 is SNHLY and CDR2 is FYNNEI. CDR3 loop: CASTWTSGAGETQYF. CDR3 DNA: TGTGCCAGCACTTGGACTAGCGGGGCGGGGGAGACCCAGTACTTC.

The rearrangement joins TRBV14 to TRBJ1-5; TRBD1 matches 8 bases. Germline V CDR1 and CDR2: SGHDN, FVKESK. V lost 6 bases and J lost 8; bases outside the gene matches: 3. The CDR3 has 12 amino acids. CDR3 amino acids: CASSVTGEPQHF. The CDR3 DNA reads TGTGCCAGCAGTGTGACAGGGGAGCCCCAGCATTTT.

The chain is built from TRBV5-1 and TRBJ2-5; weak D call: TRBD1 (9 bases). The V and J ends lost 3 bases and 4 bases respectively, with 16 bases between them. Germline loops: CDR1 SGHRS, CDR2 YFSETQ. The CDR3 has 15 amino acids. This CDR3 reads CASSWTGAGGETQYF. The CDR3 DNA follows: TGCGCCAGCAGCTGGACAGGGGCGGGAGGAGAGACCCAGTACTTC.

The chain links TRBV5-1 to TRBJ1-2; TRBD1 agrees at 9 bases. Germline V gene data show CDR1 as SGHRS and CDR2 as YFSETQ. The CDR3 contains 13 residues. Trimming at V came to 4 bases and at J to 14 bases, leaving 12 bases not matched to a gene. The CDR3: CASSRGQGTPKTF. Here the CDR3 DNA reads TGCGCCAGCAGCCGGGGACAGGGAACCCCGAAAACCTTC.

The V and J genes are TRBV27 and TRBJ1-2; 9 bases line up with TRBD1. The ends lost 5 bases at V and 8 bases at J; junction bases unmatched: 6. The CDR3 spans 13 residues. From germline, CDR1 is MNHEY and CDR2 SMNVEV (reference sequence). The CDR3 sequence: CASSRGQGGGYTF. CDR3 sequence (DNA): TGTGCCAGCAGTCGGGGACAGGGAGGGGGCTACACCTTC.

This chain uses TRBV6-5 with TRBJ2-5; TRBD1 aligns across 10 bases. This CDR3 is built from 15 residues. Trimming at V came to 5 bases and at J to 5 bases, leaving 8 bases not matched to a gene. Germline V gene data show CDR1 as MNHEY and CDR2 as SVGAGI. The CDR3 bases are TGTGCCAGCAGTCACGGGACAGGGGTAGGCGAGACCCAGTACTTC. Translating it yields CASSHGTGVGETQYF.

V usage is TRBV29-1 and J usage is TRBJ2-3, with TRBD2 matching 8 bases. Trimming at V came to 7 bases and at J to 11 bases, leaving 8 bases not matched to a gene. This CDR3 spans 11 amino acids. Germline CDR1 SQVTM, CDR2 ANQGSEA. CDR3 DNA sequence: TGCAGCGGGCTTACTAGCGGCGAGCAGTATTTT. The encoded protein is CSGLTSGEQYF.

The rearrangement joins TRBV6-5 to TRBJ1-1, with D uncertain. This CDR3 comprises 14 residues. V was pared by 5 bases and J by 1 base, with 11 bases between. Germline V gives CDR1 MNHEY, CDR2 SVGAGI. The CDR3 protein is CASSPRSQNTEAFF. DNA of the CDR3: TGTGCCAGCAGTCCTAGGTCCCAGAACACTGAAGCTTTCTTT.

This clone showed up just once. The genes are TRBV11-2 and TRBJ2-7; TRBD2 matches at 7 bases. The CDR3 covers 14 residues. Germline CDR1 SGHAT, CDR2 FQNNGV. With 5 bases clipped from V and 4 bases from J, the junction kept 8 bases outside the gene matches. The CDR3 DNA reads as TGTGCCAGCAGCCCGGGGGGTCAGACTTACGAGCAGTACTTC. As protein: CASSPGGQTYEQYF.

This CDR3 reads CASSATGVGEQFF. CDR3 in DNA: TGTGCCAGCAGCGCCACAGGGGTGGGCGAGCAGTTCTTC. The J gene is TRBJ2-1, the V gene TRBV9; 7 bases fit TRBD1. Trimming cost V 3 bases and J 10 bases; bases outside gene matches: 7. The CDR3 has 13 amino acids. CDR1 is SGDLS, CDR2 YYNGEE, per germline.

V usage is TRBV4-2 and J usage is TRBJ1-6; 9 positions agree with TRBD1. Trimming took 4 bases from V and 7 from J; bases not matched to a gene: 2. The V gene's germline CDR1 is LGHNA and CDR2 YNFKEQ. The CDR3 is made up of 14 amino acids. CDR3 residues: CASSPDRGNSPLHF. Written as DNA, the CDR3 is TGTGCCAGCAGCCCGGACAGGGGCAATTCACCCCTCCACTTT.

This clone was observed a handful of times. CDR3 sequence reads: CASSLGTSGISYNEQFF. In DNA form, the CDR3 reads TGTGCCAGCAGTTTGGGGACTAGCGGGATCTCCTACAATGAGCAGTTCTTC. The chain joins TRBV27 to TRBJ2-1; 13 nucleotides align to TRBD2. This CDR3 contains 17 residues. The ends lost 3 bases at V and 0 bases at J; junction bases unmatched: 2. Germline V gene lookup returns CDR1 MNHEY and CDR2 SMNVEV (reference sequence).

V is TRBV5-4 and J is TRBJ2-3; 8 nucleotides agree with TRBD2. Germline-derived CDR1 and CDR2 are SGHNT and YYREEE (reference sequence). This CDR3 is 16 amino acids long. Losses at the gene ends were 4 bases for V and 2 bases for J; bases not matched to a gene: 9. The CDR3 region is CASSASKAGATDTQYF. CDR3 nucleotide sequence: TGTGCCAGCAGCGCTAGTAAAGCGGGGGCCACAGATACGCAGTATTTT.

This sequence joins TRBV28 and TRBJ1-6; 12 nucleotides line up with TRBD1. This CDR3 is built from 14 residues. Trimming removed 4 bases from V and 14 bases from J; junction bases left unmatched: 6. The germline V gene encodes CDR1 MDHEN and CDR2 SYDVKM. The CDR3 reads CASSSGQGAATLHF. CDR3 coding DNA: TGTGCCAGCAGTTCGGGACAGGGGGCCGCCACCCTCCACTTT.

This clone appeared a single time. The J gene is TRBJ1-1, the V gene TRBV5-6; a weak D match, TRBD1 (5 bases). The CDR3 covers 15 residues. Trimming took 0 bases from V and 6 from J, leaving 15 bases between them. Germline values: CDR1 SGHDT, CDR2 YYEEEE. The CDR3, as DNA: TGTGCCAGCAGCTTGGCGAGTTTCAGGGCTTCTGAAGCTTTCTTT. Residues: CASSLASFRASEAFF.

The V and J genes are TRBV5-4 and TRBJ1-1; 8 bases map to TRBD1. V dropped 2 bases and J dropped 1; count of bases not matched to a gene: 1. This CDR3 is built from 14 residues. CDR1 and CDR2 from the germline V gene are SGHNT and YYREEE (reference sequence). CDR3 in amino acids: CASSFDRGNTEAFF. CDR3 bases: TGTGCCAGCAGCTTTGACAGGGGGAACACTGAAGCTTTCTTT.

This clone was counted once. The rearrangement links TRBV28 to TRBJ1-2; the match to TRBD1 covers 11 bases. This CDR3 has 13 amino acids. Germline loops: CDR1 MDHEN, CDR2 SYDVKM. V gave up 6 bases and J gave up 13 bases; unmatched junction bases: 10. CDR3 nucleotide sequence: TGTGCCAGCAGGCTCGGACAGGGGGCGCGAAGCACCTTC. Translation gives CASRLGQGARSTF.

The rearrangement links TRBV6-5 to TRBJ2-7, with 8 bases lining up with TRBD1. The germline V gene encodes CDR1 MNHEY and CDR2 SVGAGI. The CDR3 sequence is 14 residues long. The junction had 9 bases not matched to a gene; V was cut back by 6 bases and J by 5 bases. The CDR3 spells CASSLGQGAHEQYF. In nucleotides, the CDR3 is TGTGCCAGCAGCCTAGGACAGGGTGCCCACGAGCAGTACTTC.

The rearrangement joins TRBV10-2 to TRBJ1-1; unclear D gene. This CDR3 has 12 amino acids. Germline CDR1 reads WSHSY; CDR2 reads SAAADI. Trimming pared 2 bases from V and 5 bases from J, leaving 6 bases between. CDR3 coding DNA: TGCGCCAGCAGTGAGGGTAGAACTGAAGCTTTCTTT. Protein: CASSEGRTEAFF.

The gene calls are TRBV6-5 and TRBJ2-5; D not resolved. The CDR3 spans 12 residues. The germline V gene encodes CDR1 MNHEY and CDR2 SVGAGI. Trimming took off 7 bases at V and 1 base at J, with 7 bases between the two ends. The CDR3 region has the DNA TGTGCCAGCAAGTCGGGCCAAGAGACCCAGTACTTC. Translation: CASKSGQETQYF.

V and J are TRBV15 and TRBJ2-1; the match to TRBD2 covers 8 bases. Germline loops: CDR1 LNHNV, CDR2 YYDKDF (reference sequence). The CDR3 length is 17 residues. V lost 1 base and J lost 0; bases outside the gene matches: 5. The CDR3 DNA follows: TGTGCCACCAGCAGAGTTCGGGGGGGAACCTCCTACAATGAGCAGTTCTTC. This encodes CATSRVRGGTSYNEQFF.

CDR3 residues: CASSLEADNYGYTF. CDR3 sequence (DNA): TGTGCCAGCTCACTCGAAGCGGATAACTATGGCTACACCTTC. The V gene is TRBV18, the J gene TRBJ1-2; no clear D gene. Germline values: CDR1 KGHSH, CDR2 LQKENI. This CDR3 contains 14 residues. V was trimmed by 4 bases and J by 1 base, leaving 10 bases between them.

The V and J genes are TRBV5-1 and TRBJ1-4, with a possible D match to TRBD1 (5 bases). Germline CDR1 and CDR2: SGHRS and YFSETQ. This CDR3 has 14 amino acids. Trimming removed 3 bases at V and 8 bases at J, with 14 bases between. In DNA form, the CDR3 reads TGCGCCAGCAGCTCGGGAGGGAGGGGAGAAAAACTGTTTTTT. Amino acids: CASSSGGRGEKLFF. The full variable domain, its missing parts supplied by reference TRBV5-1 and TRBJ1-4, is KAGVTQTPRYLIKTRGQQVTLSCSPISGHRSVSWYQQTPGQGLQFLFEYFSETQRNKGNFPGRFSGRQFSNSRSEMNVSTLELGDSALYLCASSSGGRGEKLFFGSGTQLSVL.

V and J are TRBV5-4 and TRBJ1-1; maybe TRBD1 (5 bases). The CDR3 sequence is 14 residues long. CDR1 is SGHNT and CDR2 is YYREEE in the germline V gene (reference sequence). Trimming removed 3 bases from V and 5 bases from J, with 14 bases in between. Here the CDR3 reads CASSSQGPDTEAFF. CDR3 DNA sequence: TGTGCCAGCAGCTCTCAGGGTCCAGATACTGAAGCTTTCTTT.

The chain recombines TRBV29-1 with TRBJ1-2, with D possibly being TRBD1 (6 bases). The CDR3 extends over 13 amino acids. The V and J ends lost 5 bases and 4 bases respectively, with 14 bases between them. Per the germline V gene, CDR1 is SQVTM and CDR2 is ANQGSEA. The CDR3: CSVPGQPLYGYTF. In nucleotides, the CDR3 is TGCAGCGTTCCCGGACAGCCCCTCTATGGCTACACCTTC.